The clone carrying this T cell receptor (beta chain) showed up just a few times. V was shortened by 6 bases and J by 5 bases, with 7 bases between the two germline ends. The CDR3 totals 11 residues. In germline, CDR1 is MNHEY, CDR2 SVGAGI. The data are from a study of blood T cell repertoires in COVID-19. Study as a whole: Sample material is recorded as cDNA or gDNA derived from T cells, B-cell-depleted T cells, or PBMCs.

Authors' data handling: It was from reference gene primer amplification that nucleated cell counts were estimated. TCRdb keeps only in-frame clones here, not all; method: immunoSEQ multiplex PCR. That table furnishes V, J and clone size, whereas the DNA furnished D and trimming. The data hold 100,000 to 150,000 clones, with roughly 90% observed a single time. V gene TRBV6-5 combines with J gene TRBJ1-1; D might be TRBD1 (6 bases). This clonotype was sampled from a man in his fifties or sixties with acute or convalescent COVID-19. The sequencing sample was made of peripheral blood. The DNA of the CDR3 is TGTGCCAGCAGCAGGGGAACTGAAGCTTTCTTT. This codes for CASSRGTEAFF.